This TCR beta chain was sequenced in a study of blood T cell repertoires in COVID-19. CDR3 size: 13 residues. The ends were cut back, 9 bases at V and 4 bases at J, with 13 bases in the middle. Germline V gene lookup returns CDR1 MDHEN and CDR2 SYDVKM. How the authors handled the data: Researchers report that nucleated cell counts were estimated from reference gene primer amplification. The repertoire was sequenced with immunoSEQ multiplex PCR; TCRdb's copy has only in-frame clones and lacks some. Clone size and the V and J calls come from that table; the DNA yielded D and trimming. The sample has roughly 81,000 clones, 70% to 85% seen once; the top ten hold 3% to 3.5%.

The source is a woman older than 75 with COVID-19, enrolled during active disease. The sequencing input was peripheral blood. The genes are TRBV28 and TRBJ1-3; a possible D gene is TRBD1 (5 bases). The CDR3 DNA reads TGTGCCAGTATTTCGGGGGACGGAAACACCATATATTTT. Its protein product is CASISGDGNTIYF.